The T cell receptor beta chain under discussion was sequenced for a study of human T cells and chemical hapten exposure. Study conclusions and caveats: No shift was seen in TCRs above 1 in 1000 frequency with DPC sensitization.

This clonotype was observed a few times. No antigen is known for it. Within the library, unique molecular identifiers were attached to each individual cDNA molecule. TCRdb fed the RACE reads into MiXCR, producing one record per CDR3 protein. This table holds over 300,000 distinct CDR3 sequences, approximately 5% found once. Time point here: pre-sensitization, week 0. Documented treatment: therapeutic diphenylcyclopropenone sensitization with weekly scalp DPC. The donor pool consisted of alopecia patients aged 18 to 70 years, considered suitable for DPC. The specimen was whole blood, collected in connection with sensitization to the hapten diphenylcyclopropenone (DPC). The origin of this receptor is a woman between 45 and 65 years old with alopecia areata. Some clones in this sample may be carry-over from other donors' samples.

The CDR3 spells CASSFVTGQLNTEAFF. The CDR3 coding sequence is TGTGCCAGCAGCTTTGTCACGGGACAGTTAAACACTGAAGCTTTCTTT. The chain couples TRBV5-5 to TRBJ1-1, with 7 bases fitting TRBD1. Germline lookup yields CDR1 SGHKS and CDR2 YYEKEE (reference sequence). This CDR3 is built from 16 residues. V lost 2 bases to trimming and J lost 2 bases; unmatched junction nucleotides: 9.